This paragraph reports one T cell receptor beta chain. The antigen is unknown. Trimming took 4 bases from V and 2 from J, leaving 19 bases between them. There are 17 residues in the CDR3. Germline-derived CDR1 and CDR2 are SGDLS and YYNGEE. PBMCs were collected from an approximately 10 ml volume of fresh peripheral blood. The data were taken from a study of T cells in Graves' hyperthyroidism and ophthalmopathy. Study-wide results and limits: Peripheral blood also featured most of the thyroid clonotypes expanded above 0.001.

Authors of the study amplified TCR beta CDR3 regions from RNA transcripts. Initially, a first-round RT-PCR of the TCR CDR3 employed the HTBI primer set. TCRdb reprocessed the multiplex PCR reads via MiXCR and lists one record per CDR3 protein. The sample contains more than 500,000 distinct CDR3 sequences, about 16% of which appear only once. Sequencing was done on a sample of blood. The chain has TRBV9 and TRBJ1-3; a possible D gene is TRBD1 (5 bases). The sequence was collected from a woman aged 25 to 39 with Graves' ophthalmopathy. CDR3 region: CASSPRTERGPGNTIYF. CDR3 nucleotide sequence: TGTGCCAGCAGCCCAAGGACCGAGAGGGGACCTGGAAACACCATATATTTT.